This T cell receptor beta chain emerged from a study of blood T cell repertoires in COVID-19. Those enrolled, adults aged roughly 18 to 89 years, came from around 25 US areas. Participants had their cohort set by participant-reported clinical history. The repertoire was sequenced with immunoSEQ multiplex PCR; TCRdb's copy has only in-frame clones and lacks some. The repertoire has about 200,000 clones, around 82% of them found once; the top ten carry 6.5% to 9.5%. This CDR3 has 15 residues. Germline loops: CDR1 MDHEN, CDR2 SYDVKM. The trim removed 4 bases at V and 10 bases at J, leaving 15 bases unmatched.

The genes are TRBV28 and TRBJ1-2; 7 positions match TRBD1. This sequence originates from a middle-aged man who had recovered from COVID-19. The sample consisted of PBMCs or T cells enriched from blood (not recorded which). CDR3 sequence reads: CASSSSQGPGRTYTF. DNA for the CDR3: TGTGCCAGCAGTTCCTCACAGGGGCCTGGACGAACCTACACCTTC.